This T cell receptor (beta chain) comes out of a study of T cell changes during pregnancy in multiple sclerosis. Using immunoSEQ multiplex PCR, the repertoire was profiled, and TCRdb retains in-frame clones only, with some absent. The sample comprises 91,000 or so clones, approximately 92% of which are singletons, and approximately 2.2% rests with the top ten. This CDR3 spans 18 amino acids. V was cut by 5 bases and J by 2 bases, with 19 bases left in between. Germline CDR1 is SNHLY and CDR2 is FYNNEI. The sequencing used peripheral blood, collected after pregnancy. This chain connects TRBV2 to TRBJ2-6; D is perhaps TRBD1 (6 bases). The source of this sequence is a female donor with multiple sclerosis, enrolled in a pregnancy study. As DNA, the CDR3 is TGTGCCAGCAGTCAACCGGGACAAGGCAAAACTGGGGCCAACGTCCTGACTTTC. Encoded protein: CASSQPGQGKTGANVLTF. Together with reference TRBV2 and TRBJ2-6, the CDR3 gives the full variable domain: EPEVTQTPSHQVTQMGQEVILRCVPISNHLYFYWYRQILGQKVEFLVSFYNNEISEKSEIFDDQFSVERPDGSNFTLKIRSTKLEDSAMYFCASSQPGQGKTGANVLTFGAGSRLTVL.